The next 23 T cell receptor beta chains were all read from a single sample in a study of beta chain features in type 1 diabetes. Whole-study results and caveats: TCRB CDR3s were moderately but significantly shorter in Type 1 diabetes patients in all four CD4+ subsets.

Their target antigens are unknown. The study reverse transcribed the entire isolated RNA, so it sequenced expressed TCRB transcripts. The assay was immunoSEQ multiplex PCR, and TCRdb's table has in-frame clones only and misses some. The table includes under 250,000 clones, 11% to 15% detected once. Sequencing was performed on naive CD4+ T cells from blood. All receptors come from a man in his thirties or forties with type 1 diabetes.

This clone appeared a few times. The chain joins TRBV5-4 to TRBJ2-5; 8 bases map to TRBD1. CDR1 and CDR2 from the germline V gene are SGHNT and YYREEE (reference sequence). The CDR3 extends over 15 amino acids. V trimming: 0 bases; J trimming: 4 bases; junction bases outside the gene matches: 5. As DNA, the CDR3 is TGTGCCAGCAGCTTGGGACAGGGGATTGGAGAGACCCAGTACTTC. Protein: CASSLGQGIGETQYF.

This chain connects TRBV25-1 to TRBJ1-6, with a tentative D call TRBD1 (5 bases). Germline V gives CDR1 MGHDK, CDR2 SYGVNS. This CDR3 is 14 amino acids long. V was clipped by 6 bases and J by 9 bases, with 15 bases between them. The CDR3 coding sequence is TGTGCCAGCAGGAGGGATGGGGGGGGTTCACCCCTCCACTTT. It specifies CASRRDGGGSPLHF.

The chain couples TRBV11-2 to TRBJ1-4; D perhaps matches TRBD1 (5 bases). Germline V gives CDR1 SGHAT, CDR2 FQNNGV. The CDR3 extends over 13 amino acids. V lost 5 bases, J lost 7 bases, and 11 bases lay in between. In DNA, the CDR3 is TGTGCCAGCAGCCCGGGGGGAGGTGAAAAACTGTTTTTT. Translated: CASSPGGGEKLFF.

In its sample, this clone was seen a few times. The rearrangement joins TRBV5-6 to TRBJ1-2, with unresolved D. Germline CDR1 is SGHDT and CDR2 is YYEEEE. V dropped 7 bases and J dropped 0 bases, with 10 bases sitting between them. The CDR3 loop spans 13 amino acids. Here the CDR3 DNA reads TGTGCCAGCGCACGGTCGTCTAACTATGGCTACACCTTC. This translates into CASARSSNYGYTF.

The sample holds a few counts of this clone. J is TRBJ1-1 and V is TRBV30; D is ambiguous. The CDR3 contains 12 residues. V lost 3 bases, J lost 4 bases, and 9 bases lay in between. The germline gives CDR1 GTSNPN, CDR2 SVGIG (reference sequence). The CDR3 reads CAWSRVLTEAFF. CDR3 nucleotide sequence: TGTGCCTGGAGCCGAGTTCTCACTGAAGCTTTCTTT.

This rearrangement joins TRBV7-9 to TRBJ2-5; 9 nucleotides agree with TRBD2. V dropped 2 bases and J dropped 2; count of bases not matched to a gene: 6. Looked up from germline, CDR1 is SEHNR and CDR2 is FQNEAQ (reference sequence). The CDR3 loop spans 16 amino acids. CDR3 DNA: TGTGCCAGCAGCTTAACCGGGCTAGCGGGACAAGAGACCCAGTACTTC. Translated: CASSLTGLAGQETQYF.

The rearrangement links TRBV9 to TRBJ1-5, with 7 nucleotides matching TRBD1. The CDR3 is 14 amino acids. Per germline, CDR1 SGDLS and CDR2 YYNGEE. J lost 2 bases, V lost 4 bases, and 3 bases had no gene match. CDR3 region: CASSPGQGNQPQHF. The CDR3 nucleotides are TGTGCCAGCAGCCCCGGACAGGGCAATCAGCCCCAGCATTTT.

The J gene is TRBJ2-3, the V gene TRBV29-1, with 14 bases aligning to TRBD2. V trimming: 5 bases; J trimming: 2 bases; junction bases outside the gene matches: 9. The CDR3 length is 17 residues. The germline V gene has CDR1 SQVTM and CDR2 ANQGSEA. In nucleotides, the CDR3 is TGCAGCGTTACGGGACTAGCGGGAGCCCCCCTCACAGATACGCAGTATTTT. Amino acids: CSVTGLAGAPLTDTQYF.

This clone was observed a few times. The DNA of the CDR3 is TGTGCCAGCAGTGGAGACAGGGGACGAGACAATGAGCAGTTCTTC. Residues: CASSGDRGRDNEQFF. The genes are TRBV2 and TRBJ2-1; TRBD1 agrees at 8 bases. V lost 4 bases to trimming and J lost 5 bases; unmatched junction nucleotides: 7. In germline, CDR1 is SNHLY, CDR2 FYNNEI. CDR3 length: 15 residues.

Comments on this clone: Distinct nucleotide sequences in the sample also encode this CDR3. This chain links TRBV6-6 with TRBJ1-1; D remains unclear. The CDR3 totals 13 residues. CDR1 and CDR2 (germline): MNHNY, SVGAGI (reference sequence). V was cut by 2 bases and J by 3 bases, with 7 bases left in between. In nucleotides, the CDR3 is TGTGCCAGCAGTTACGGGAGAGACACTGAAGCTTTCTTT. Protein sequence: CASSYGRDTEAFF.

The chain recombines TRBV6-5 with TRBJ2-3; TRBD2 is a possible D gene (5 bases). Germline lookup yields CDR1 MNHEY and CDR2 SVGAGI. The ends were cut back, 6 bases at V and 3 bases at J, with 16 bases in the middle. This CDR3 contains 15 residues. CDR3 coding DNA: TGTGCCAGCAGCCCCACGGGGTGGGATACAGATACGCAGTATTTT. The encoded protein is CASSPTGWDTDTQYF.

This clone appeared a few times. The rearrangement joins TRBV18 to TRBJ1-1; D may be TRBD1 (5 bases). V was shortened by 0 bases and J by 1 base, with 9 bases between the two germline ends. CDR3 length: 15 amino acids. Germline V CDR1 and CDR2: KGHSH, LQKENI. Written as DNA, the CDR3 is TGTGCCAGCTCACCACCGAGTCAGGGGAACACTGAAGCTTTCTTT. Amino acids: CASSPPSQGNTEAFF. Using reference TRBV18 and TRBJ1-1 for the parts outside the CDR3, the full variable domain is NAGVMQNPRHLVRRRGQEARLRCSPMKGHSHVYWYRQLPEEGLKFMVYLQKENIIDESGMPKERFSAEFPKEGPSILRIQQVVRGDSAAYFCASSPPSQGNTEAFFGQGTRLTVV.

The V gene is TRBV14, the J gene TRBJ2-1, with TRBD2 matching over 12 bases. The CDR3 covers 18 residues. Germline V gives CDR1 SGHDN, CDR2 FVKESK. Trimming cost V 4 bases and J 7 bases; bases outside gene matches: 14. CDR3 region: CASSPEDMGLAGRNEQFF. The CDR3 region has the DNA TGTGCCAGCAGCCCGGAGGATATGGGACTAGCGGGCCGAAATGAGCAGTTCTTC.

V gene TRBV19 combines with J gene TRBJ2-2, with D tentatively TRBD1 (5 bases). The CDR3 totals 14 residues. CDR1 and CDR2 from the germline V gene are LNHDA and SQIVND (reference sequence). Trimming removed 5 bases from V and 1 base from J, with 8 bases in between. CDR3 protein: CASSVQGNTGELFF. The CDR3 DNA reads TGTGCCAGTAGTGTCCAGGGGAACACCGGGGAGCTGTTTTTT.

The genes are TRBV2 and TRBJ2-3; 11 bases match TRBD2. This CDR3 has 14 residues. Germline CDR1 reads SNHLY; CDR2 reads FYNNEI. J was trimmed by 3 bases and V by 5 bases; bases with no gene match: 1. CDR3 amino acids: CASSRTSGTDTQYF. In DNA, the CDR3 is TGTGCCAGCAGTAGGACTAGCGGGACAGATACGCAGTATTTT. The full variable domain, its missing parts supplied by reference TRBV2 and TRBJ2-3, is EPEVTQTPSHQVTQMGQEVILRCVPISNHLYFYWYRQILGQKVEFLVSFYNNEISEKSEIFDDQFSVERPDGSNFTLKIRSTKLEDSAMYFCASSRTSGTDTQYFGPGTRLTVL.

This clone was detected only a few times. V is TRBV5-1 and J is TRBJ1-1; D unclear. Germline lookup yields CDR1 SGHRS and CDR2 YFSETQ. V lost 3 bases and J lost 1, with 7 bases in between. This CDR3 comprises 13 residues. This chain's CDR3 is CASSSGPNTEAFF. The DNA for the CDR3 is TGCGCCAGCAGCTCGGGTCCGAACACTGAAGCTTTCTTT.

A few counts support this clone. The gene calls are TRBV7-9 and TRBJ2-5; D call uncertain. Germline lookup yields CDR1 SEHNR and CDR2 FQNEAQ (reference sequence). The CDR3 consists of 14 residues. V dropped 5 bases and J dropped 2 bases, with 12 bases sitting between them. For the CDR3, the DNA is TGTGCCAGCAGCCAGTGGGCAGATCAAGAGACCCAGTACTTC. It yields the protein CASSQWADQETQYF.

This clone occurred a few times. The rearrangement joins TRBV12-2 to TRBJ2-1; the DNA was not compared with TRBD2, the D call given in the table. TRBV12-2 is shown as a pseudogene. The length of the CDR3 is 15 residues. Written as DNA, the CDR3 is TGTGCAAGTCCCCCCCCGGGGTTTATGATAAATGAGCAGTTCTTC. Its translation: CASPPPGFMINEQFF.

The genes are TRBV7-2 and TRBJ2-2; D is undetermined. The CDR3 is 13 residues long. CDR1 is SGHTA and CDR2 is FQGNSA in the germline V gene. Trimming stripped 5 bases from V and 1 base from J, with 5 bases between. The CDR3 sequence: CASSAVNTGELFF. The CDR3 nucleotides read TGTGCCAGCAGCGCAGTGAACACCGGGGAGCTGTTTTTT. Using reference TRBV7-2 and TRBJ2-2 for the parts outside the CDR3, the full variable domain is GAGVSQSPSNKVTEKGKDVELRCDPISGHTALYWYRQSLGQGLEFLIYFQGNSAPDKSGLPSDRFSAERTGGSVSTLTIQRTQQEDSAVYLCASSAVNTGELFFGEGSRLTVL.

This clone was picked up a small number of times. The CDR3 DNA reads TGTGCCAGCAGCGACCGATTAGCGGACTACGAGCAGTACTTC. Residues: CASSDRLADYEQYF. The J gene is TRBJ2-7, the V gene TRBV7-9; D may be TRBD2 (6 bases). Germline CDR1 is SEHNR and CDR2 is FQNEAQ (reference sequence). The V end was cut by 5 bases, the J end by 3 bases, with 14 bases between. This CDR3 is built from 14 residues.

V and J are TRBV20-1 and TRBJ2-3; D gene unclear. The CDR3 is 11 residues long. Germline values: CDR1 DFQATT, CDR2 SNEGSKA (reference sequence). The CDR3 reads CSPSRTDTQYF. For the CDR3, the DNA is TGCAGCCCGTCGCGGACAGATACGCAGTATTTT.

This clone turned up a few times. This sequence joins TRBV15 and TRBJ1-5; D is possibly TRBD1 (5 bases). Germline lookup yields CDR1 LNHNV and CDR2 YYDKDF (reference sequence). V lost 0 bases and J lost 6, with 15 bases in between. This CDR3 spans 16 amino acids. The CDR3 coding sequence is TGTGCCACCAGCAGAGATTATGCACAGGAGGGTCAGCCCCAGCATTTT. Protein: CATSRDYAQEGQPQHF.

The V and J genes are TRBV19 and TRBJ1-5; the D is unclear. The CDR3 has 13 amino acids. Germline CDR1 and CDR2: LNHDA and SQIVND (reference sequence). V was clipped by 5 bases and J by 6 bases, with 11 bases between them. The CDR3 spells CASSWRDSQPQHF. The CDR3 region has the DNA TGTGCCAGTAGTTGGCGGGATTCTCAGCCCCAGCATTTT.